The source of this TCR beta chain is a study of T cells in Graves' hyperthyroidism and ophthalmopathy (dated by TCRdb to the late 2010s). For context, the study as a whole: Peripheral blood was collected at initial diagnosis, before any treatment. To identify TCR V-J signatures that set the groups apart, the researchers used a discovery cohort of 95 to 100 patients, made up of 43 with Graves' ophthalmopathy and some 60 with stable Graves' hyperthyroidism. Whether ophthalmopathy could be predicted prospectively was tested in an independent validation cohort made up of 18 to 20 hyperthyroidism patients plus 17 patients who later progressed to ophthalmopathy. The 100 discovery patients were randomly split 7:3 into training and test sets. The study also compared thyroid tissue and blood T-cell repertoires from several Graves' hyperthyroidism patients. After blood sampling, hyperthyroidism patients were treated with methimazole at a starting dose of 30 mg daily, and ophthalmopathy patients were treated with high-dose intravenous methylprednisolone. The paper reports TCR Vbeta CDR3 sequencing of over 130 peripheral blood samples: around 41 ophthalmopathy, about 75 hyperthyroidism and approximately 17 progressor patients. Overall study results and their limits: Sample size was not statistically predetermined, and investigators were not blinded to group allocation. Most expanded thyroid clonotypes (frequency above 0.001) were also found in blood, which suggests that blood repertoires may mirror thyroid immune responses. A 13 V-J signature model separated ophthalmopathy from stable hyperthyroidism, with around 88% sensitivity and just under 84% specificity in cross-validation and 80%/75% in testing. In validation, progression to ophthalmopathy was predicted by the model with 70.59% sensitivity and around 75% specificity, a median of around 6.5 months before onset.

Trimmed from V: 5 bases; trimmed from J: 8 bases; junction bases lacking a gene match: 4. CDR1 and CDR2 (DFQATT, SNEGSKA) derive from the germline V gene (reference sequence). Taken from cysteine to phenylalanine, the CDR3 has 14 residues. The read is trimmed to its CDR3 DNA, 42 bases read in frame from base 1. Ophthalmopathy patients had moderately to severely active disease, Clinical Activity Score of at least 3, NOSPECS grade of at least 4, and duration under 3 months. Any patient with an uncontrolled infection, another autoimmune disease, pregnancy or lactation was excluded. Diagnoses were established on the basis of clinical symptoms, serum thyroxine and TRAb, thyroid ultrasound, and orbital computed tomography. PBMCs were isolated from approximately 10 ml of fresh peripheral blood by Ficoll-Paque density gradient centrifugation. Total RNA was extracted using Trizol reagent, and RNA quality was assessed on an Agilent 2100 Bioanalyzer.

TCR beta CDR3 regions were amplified from RNA transcripts. The first round of RT-PCR for the TCR CDR3 was performed with the HTBI primer set and the Qiagen OneStep RT-PCR kit. A second multiplex PCR round built the libraries, followed by size selection and purification. Libraries were sequenced paired-end with 100 bp reads on an Illumina HiSeq2000. In the original analysis: Raw data were processed with SOAPnuke, discarding reads with adapters, uncalled bases, mean Phred below 15, or no exact constant-primer or identifier match. COPE v1.2.5 was used to merge high-quality paired reads, and clonotypes were defined as unique nucleotide sequences. MiTCR v1.1 was used to align the clonotypes against IMGT TRBV, TRBD and TRBJ reference segments. The analysis was restricted to V-J combinations with a frequency above 0.0001, which together covered just over 99% of the repertoires. The TCS score was defined as F50 (clonal expansion) divided by E x V (chaos), with BLOSUM62-based TCRdist calculated between CDR3 peptides within each V-J. Welch's t-statistics and random forest reduced roughly 540 V-J features to some 14, which were used in a naive Bayes classifier (R e1071). TCRdb applied fastp at Q25 and MiXCR to the public reads, then kept only in-frame beta chains. Rows with a matching CDR3 protein are joined into one entry that keeps the most common DNA and genes. These V and J calls rely on TCRdb rather than the paper's analysis. This sample is represented by around 490,000 distinct CDR3 sequences; just under 20% of them were singletons. Of the sample, 45% to 50% is held by the ten largest clones.

Comment on this clonotype: Its target antigen remains unknown. Base qualities are not provided; no much larger clone lies one nucleotide away.

Sequencing was done on a sample of blood. This receptor was identified in a man aged 40-50 years with Graves' ophthalmopathy. The chain uses TRBV20-1 and TRBJ2-1; 15 junctional bases match TRBD2. The CDR3 here reads CSAWTSGGADEQFF. The nucleotides are TGCAGTGCTTGGACTAGCGGGGGGGCTGATGAGCAGTTCTTC.